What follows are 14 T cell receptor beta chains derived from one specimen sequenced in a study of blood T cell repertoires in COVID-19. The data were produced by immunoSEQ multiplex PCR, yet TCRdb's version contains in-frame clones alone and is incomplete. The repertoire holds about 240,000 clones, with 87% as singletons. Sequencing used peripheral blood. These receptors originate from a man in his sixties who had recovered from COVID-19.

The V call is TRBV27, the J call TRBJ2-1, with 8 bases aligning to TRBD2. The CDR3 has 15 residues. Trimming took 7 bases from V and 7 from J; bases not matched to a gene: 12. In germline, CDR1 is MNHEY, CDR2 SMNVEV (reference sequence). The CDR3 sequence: CASNSGGAGKNEQFF. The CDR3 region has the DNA TGTGCCAGCAACTCCGGGGGGGCCGGTAAGAATGAGCAGTTCTTC.

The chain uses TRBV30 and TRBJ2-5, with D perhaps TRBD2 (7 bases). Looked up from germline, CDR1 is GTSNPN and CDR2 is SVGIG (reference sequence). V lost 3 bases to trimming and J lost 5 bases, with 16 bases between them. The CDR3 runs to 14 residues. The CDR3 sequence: CAWSRGGAEETQYF. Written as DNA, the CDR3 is TGTGCCTGGAGCCGTGGGGGGGCGGAGGAGACCCAGTACTTC.

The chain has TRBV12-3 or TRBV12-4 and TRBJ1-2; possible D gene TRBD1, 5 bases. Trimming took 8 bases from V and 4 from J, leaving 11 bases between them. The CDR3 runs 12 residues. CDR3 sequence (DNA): TGTGCCAGCTCCCGGGGGGGCTATGGCTACACCTTC. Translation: CASSRGGYGYTF.

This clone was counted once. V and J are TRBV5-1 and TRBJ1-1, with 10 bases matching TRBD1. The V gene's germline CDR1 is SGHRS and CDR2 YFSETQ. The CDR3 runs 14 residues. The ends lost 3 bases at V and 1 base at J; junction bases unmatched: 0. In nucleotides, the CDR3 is TGCGCCAGCAGCTGGACAGGGGGGAACACTGAAGCTTTCTTT. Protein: CASSWTGGNTEAFF.

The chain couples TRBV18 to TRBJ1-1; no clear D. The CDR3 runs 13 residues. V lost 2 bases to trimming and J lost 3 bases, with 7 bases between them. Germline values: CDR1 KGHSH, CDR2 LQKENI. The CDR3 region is CASSPTEYTEAFF. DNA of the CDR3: TGTGCCAGCTCACCAACTGAATACACTGAAGCTTTCTTT.

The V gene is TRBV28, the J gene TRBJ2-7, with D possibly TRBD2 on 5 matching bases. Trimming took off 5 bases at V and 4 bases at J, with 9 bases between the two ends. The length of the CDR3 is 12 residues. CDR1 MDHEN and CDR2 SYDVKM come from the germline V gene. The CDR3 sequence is CASSDPGYEQYF. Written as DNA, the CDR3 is TGTGCCAGCAGTGACCCGGGGTACGAGCAGTACTTC. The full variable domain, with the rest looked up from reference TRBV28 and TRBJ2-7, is DVKVTQSSRYLVKRTGEKVFLECVQDMDHENMFWYRQDPGLGLRLIYFSYDVKMKEKGDIPEGYSVSREKKERFSLILESASTNQTSMYLCASSDPGYEQYFGPGTRLTVT.

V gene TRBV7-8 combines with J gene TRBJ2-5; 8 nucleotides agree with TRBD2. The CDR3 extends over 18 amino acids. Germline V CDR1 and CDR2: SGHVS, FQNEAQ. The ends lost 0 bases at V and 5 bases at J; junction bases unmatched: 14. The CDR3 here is CASSLASFTGGPRETQYF. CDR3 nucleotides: TGTGCCAGCAGCTTAGCCTCGTTCACGGGGGGGCCCCGGGAGACCCAGTACTTC.

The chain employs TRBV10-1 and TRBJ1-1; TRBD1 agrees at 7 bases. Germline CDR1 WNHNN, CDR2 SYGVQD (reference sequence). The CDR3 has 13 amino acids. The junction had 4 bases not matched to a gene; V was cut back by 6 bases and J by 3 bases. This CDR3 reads CASSRQGDTEAFF. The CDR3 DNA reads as TGCGCCAGCAGCCGACAGGGCGACACTGAAGCTTTCTTT.

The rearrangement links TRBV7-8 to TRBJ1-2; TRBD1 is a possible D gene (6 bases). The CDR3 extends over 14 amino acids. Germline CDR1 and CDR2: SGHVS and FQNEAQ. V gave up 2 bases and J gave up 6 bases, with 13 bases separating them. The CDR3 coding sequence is TGTGCCAGCAGCTTATCCTCGCAGGGGAATGGCTACACCTTC. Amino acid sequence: CASSLSSQGNGYTF.

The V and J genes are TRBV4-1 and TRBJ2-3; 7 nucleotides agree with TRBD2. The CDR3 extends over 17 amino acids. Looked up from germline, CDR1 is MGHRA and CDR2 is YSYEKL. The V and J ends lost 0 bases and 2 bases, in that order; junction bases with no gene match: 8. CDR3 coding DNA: TGCGCCAGCAGCCAAGAGAGCGGGAAAAGTAACACAGATACGCAGTATTTT. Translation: CASSQESGKSNTDTQYF.

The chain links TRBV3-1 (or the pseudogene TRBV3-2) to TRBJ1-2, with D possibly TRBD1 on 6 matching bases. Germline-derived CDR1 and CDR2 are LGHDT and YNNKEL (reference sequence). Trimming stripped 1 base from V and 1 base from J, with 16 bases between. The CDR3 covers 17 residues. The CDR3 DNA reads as TGTGCCAGCAGCCAAGGTTGGCGACAGGCCTATAACTATGGCTACACCTTC. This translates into CASSQGWRQAYNYGYTF.

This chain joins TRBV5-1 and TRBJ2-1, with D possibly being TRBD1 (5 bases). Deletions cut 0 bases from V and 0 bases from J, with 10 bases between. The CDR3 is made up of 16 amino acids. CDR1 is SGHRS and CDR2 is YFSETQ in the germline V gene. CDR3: CASSLAQASSYNEQFF. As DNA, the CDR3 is TGCGCCAGCAGCTTGGCACAGGCGAGCTCCTACAATGAGCAGTTCTTC. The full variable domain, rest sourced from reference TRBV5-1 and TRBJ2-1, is KAGVTQTPRYLIKTRGQQVTLSCSPISGHRSVSWYQQTPGQGLQFLFEYFSETQRNKGNFPGRFSGRQFSNSRSEMNVSTLELGDSALYLCASSLAQASSYNEQFFGPGTRLTVL.

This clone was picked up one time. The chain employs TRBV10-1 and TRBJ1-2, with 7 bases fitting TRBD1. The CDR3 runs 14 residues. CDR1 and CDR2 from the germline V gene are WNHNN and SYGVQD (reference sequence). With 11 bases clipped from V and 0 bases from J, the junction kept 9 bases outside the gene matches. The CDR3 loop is CAGHRGETNYGYTF. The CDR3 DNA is TGCGCCGGTCACAGGGGCGAGACTAACTATGGCTACACCTTC.

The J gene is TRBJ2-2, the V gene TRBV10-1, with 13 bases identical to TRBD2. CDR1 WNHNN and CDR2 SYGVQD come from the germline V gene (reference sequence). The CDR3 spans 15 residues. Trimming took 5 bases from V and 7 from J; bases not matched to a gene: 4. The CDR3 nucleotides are TGCGCCAGCAGTCGGACTAGCGGGGGCCTCGGGGAGCTGTTTTTT. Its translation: CASSRTSGGLGELFF.